The 19 T cell receptor beta chains below come from one sample, sequenced in a study of identical twins. TCRdb ran MiXCR on the 5' RACE reads and lists one entry per CDR3 protein. The data contain some 100,000 distinct CDR3 sequences, under 7% of them singletons. The sequenced sample was memory T cells sorted from blood. These receptors were taken from a woman in her fifties or sixties in good health.

This clonotype was picked up many times. The chain joins TRBV29-1 to TRBJ1-1; possible D gene TRBD1, 5 bases. The CDR3 spans 12 residues. Trimming took 7 bases from V and 3 from J, leaving 12 bases between them. In germline, CDR1 is SQVTM, CDR2 ANQGSEA. CDR3 protein: CSGGWGYTEAFF. In nucleotides, the CDR3 is TGCAGCGGGGGGTGGGGCTACACTGAAGCTTTCTTT.

Only a few counts were recorded for this clonotype. The V gene is TRBV5-1, the J gene TRBJ1-3, with unresolved D. Germline V gives CDR1 SGHRS, CDR2 YFSETQ. The V gene lost 0 bases and the J gene lost 1 base, with 11 bases spanning the gap. There are 16 residues in the CDR3. CDR3 protein: CASSLDGARSGNTIYF. The DNA of the CDR3 is TGCGCCAGCAGCTTGGATGGCGCTCGGTCTGGAAACACCATATATTTT.

This clonotype was detected ten times or more. V usage is TRBV4-2 and J usage is TRBJ1-4; unclear D gene. Deletions cut 1 base from V and 1 base from J, with 4 bases between. This CDR3 comprises 14 residues. Germline V gene sequence: CDR1 LGHNA, CDR2 YNFKEQ. CDR3 amino acids: CASSQGVTNEKLFF. DNA of the CDR3: TGTGCCAGCAGCCAAGGCGTAACTAATGAAAAACTGTTTTTT.

The V gene is TRBV6-6, the J gene TRBJ1-4, with unresolved D. The CDR3 totals 14 residues. V was clipped by 6 bases and J by 2 bases, with 10 bases between them. Per germline, CDR1 MNHNY and CDR2 SVGAGI (reference sequence). CDR3 amino acids: CASSHPRTNEKLFF. The CDR3 bases are TGTGCCAGCAGCCACCCCCGGACTAATGAAAAACTGTTTTTT.

In its sample, this clonotype was seen many times. The genes are TRBV6-6 and TRBJ1-5; a weak D match, TRBD1 (5 bases). The CDR3 spans 13 residues. The ends were cut back, 8 bases at V and 7 bases at J, with 15 bases in the middle. Germline V gene data show CDR1 as MNHNY and CDR2 as SVGAGI (reference sequence). The chain's CDR3 is CASRQGRSQPQHF. The CDR3 DNA sequence: TGTGCCAGCCGGCAGGGCCGCAGCCAGCCCCAGCATTTT.

This clonotype was detected only a few times. The rearrangement uses TRBV4-1 and TRBJ2-2, with D possibly matching TRBD1 (6 bases). Trimming cost V 6 bases and J 1 base, with 6 bases left between them. This CDR3 has 13 residues. Per germline, CDR1 MGHRA and CDR2 YSYEKL. The CDR3 reads CASRDRNTGELFF. The CDR3 nucleotides read TGCGCCAGCAGGGACAGGAACACCGGGGAGCTGTTTTTT.

V usage is TRBV6-1 and J usage is TRBJ1-2, with no clear D. The CDR3 has 14 residues. Germline V lookup: CDR1 MNHNS, CDR2 SASEGT. V lost 0 bases, J lost 1 base, and 6 bases lay in between. The CDR3 DNA follows: TGTGCCAGCAGTGAAGCCTTCAATAACTATGGCTACACCTTC. The encoded protein is CASSEAFNNYGYTF.

There are many counts of this clonotype. This chain links TRBV27 with TRBJ1-2; 8 bases align to TRBD1. The length of the CDR3 is 15 residues. In germline, CDR1 is MNHEY, CDR2 SMNVEV (reference sequence). Trimming at V came to 5 bases and at J to 2 bases, leaving 7 bases not matched to a gene. The CDR3 coding sequence is TGTGCCAGCAGTACCCAAACAGGGGGAAACTATGGCTACACCTTC. It is translated as CASSTQTGGNYGYTF.

This clonotype was detected ten times or more. V gene TRBV7-9 combines with J gene TRBJ2-3, with D perhaps TRBD1 (6 bases). Germline V CDR1 and CDR2: SEHNR, FQNEAQ (reference sequence). The CDR3 is made up of 15 amino acids. V lost 4 bases, J lost 4 bases, and 15 bases lay in between. The CDR3, as DNA: TGTGCCAGCAGCTGGGTCACCGGACAGTCAGATACGCAGTATTTT. This encodes CASSWVTGQSDTQYF.

A few counts support this clonotype. The chain recombines TRBV27 with TRBJ2-7; D is perhaps TRBD2 (7 bases). The germline gives CDR1 MNHEY, CDR2 SMNVEV (reference sequence). CDR3 length: 15 amino acids. Trimming took 5 bases from V and 5 from J, leaving 19 bases between them. CDR3 loop: CASSRGGRALDEQYF. The CDR3 coding sequence is TGTGCCAGCAGTCGAGGGGGGAGGGCCTTGGACGAGCAGTACTTC.

At least ten counts were recorded for this clonotype. The chain employs TRBV7-2 and TRBJ2-7; TRBD2 matches 12 bases. J gave up 3 bases and V 3 bases, and 6 bases lay outside the gene matches. The germline V gene encodes CDR1 SGHTA and CDR2 FQGNSA. The CDR3 runs to 16 residues. The CDR3, as DNA: TGTGCCAGCAGCTTTCCTCTAGCGGGAGGGGACTACGAGCAGTACTTC. Amino acids: CASSFPLAGGDYEQYF.

The sample holds many counts of this clonotype. The chain combines TRBV5-1 with TRBJ1-1; D is undetermined. The CDR3 is 13 amino acids. Germline CDR1 is SGHRS and CDR2 is YFSETQ. V was trimmed by 0 bases and J by 0 bases, leaving 3 bases between them. The CDR3 loop reads CASSLGVNTEAFF. CDR3 coding DNA: TGCGCCAGCAGCTTGGGGGTGAACACTGAAGCTTTCTTT.

This clonotype was picked up a small number of times. This sequence joins TRBV5-4 and TRBJ2-4; the match to TRBD1 covers 11 bases. The CDR3 covers 19 residues. V lost 4 bases to trimming and J lost 1 base; unmatched junction nucleotides: 13. Per germline, CDR1 SGHNT and CDR2 YYREEE (reference sequence). The CDR3 here is CASSPGRDRGRVAKNIQYF. The CDR3 nucleotides read TGTGCCAGCAGCCCCGGCCGGGACAGGGGGAGGGTGGCCAAAAACATTCAGTACTTC.

V usage is TRBV5-6 and J usage is TRBJ2-2; no definite D call. Trimming took 4 bases from V and 8 from J, leaving 15 bases between them. CDR1 and CDR2 (germline): SGHDT, YYEEEE. The CDR3 consists of 14 residues. CDR3 sequence reads: CASSGRPAGGELFF. The CDR3 nucleotides read TGTGCCAGCAGCGGACGACCGGCAGGAGGGGAGCTGTTTTTT.

The chain carries TRBV19 and TRBJ2-1, with D maybe TRBD1 (6 bases). The CDR3 spans 13 residues. Germline V CDR1 and CDR2: LNHDA, SQIVND (reference sequence). The V end was cut by 5 bases, the J end by 3 bases, with 8 bases between. For the CDR3, the DNA is TGTGCCAGTAGTCAGGGGAACTACAATGAGCAGTTCTTC. Its protein is CASSQGNYNEQFF.

This clonotype was seen ten or more times. The chain couples TRBV6-4 to TRBJ2-2; D is ambiguous. With 2 bases removed from V and 3 bases from J, the gap between germline ends came to 10 bases. This CDR3 has 15 residues. CDR1 and CDR2 from the germline V gene are MRHNA and SNTAGT. CDR3 nucleotides: TGTGCCAGCAGTGACGGGTCGGCGGACACCGGGGAGCTGTTTTTT. Encoded protein: CASSDGSADTGELFF.

In this sample, this clonotype turned up many times. This rearrangement joins TRBV5-6 to TRBJ2-7, with 10 bases identical to TRBD1. CDR3 length: 14 residues. The ends lost 3 bases at V and 3 bases at J; junction bases unmatched: 3. Germline V lookup: CDR1 SGHDT, CDR2 YYEEEE. The CDR3 sequence: CASSYRDRGYEQYF. CDR3 bases: TGTGCCAGCAGCTACCGGGACAGGGGCTACGAGCAGTACTTC.

This clonotype was detected many times. V gene TRBV6-6 combines with J gene TRBJ2-7; D is ambiguous. The CDR3 extends over 16 amino acids. Trimming shortened V by 5 bases and J by 1 base, and 18 bases separated the two germline ends. Germline V gives CDR1 MNHNY, CDR2 SVGAGI (reference sequence). CDR3 region: CASSPRPGEGSYEQYF. In DNA form, the CDR3 reads TGTGCCAGCAGTCCACGTCCTGGGGAAGGGTCCTACGAGCAGTACTTC.

The chain couples TRBV12-3 or TRBV12-4 to TRBJ2-2, with a weak D call TRBD2 (5 bases). Trimming took 6 bases from V and 4 from J, leaving 9 bases between them. CDR3 length: 13 residues. The CDR3 DNA reads TGTGCCAGCAGGGGAGACGGCACCGGGGAGCTGTTTTTT. Amino acid sequence: CASRGDGTGELFF.